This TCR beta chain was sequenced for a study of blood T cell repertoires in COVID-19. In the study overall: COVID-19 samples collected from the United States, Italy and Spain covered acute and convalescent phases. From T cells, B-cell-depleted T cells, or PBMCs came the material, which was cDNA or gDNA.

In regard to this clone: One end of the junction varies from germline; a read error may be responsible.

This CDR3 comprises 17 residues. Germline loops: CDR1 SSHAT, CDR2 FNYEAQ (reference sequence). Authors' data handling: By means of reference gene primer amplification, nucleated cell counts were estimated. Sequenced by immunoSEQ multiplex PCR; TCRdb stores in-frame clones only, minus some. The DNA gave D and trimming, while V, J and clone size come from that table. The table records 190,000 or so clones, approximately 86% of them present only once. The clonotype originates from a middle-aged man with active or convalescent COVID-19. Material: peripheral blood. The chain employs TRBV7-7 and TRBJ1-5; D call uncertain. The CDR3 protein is CASSLEAPRQEEQPQHF. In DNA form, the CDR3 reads TGTGCTAGCAGCCTAGAGGCGCCGAGGCAGGAGGAACAGCCCCAGCATTTT.